What follows are 13 T cell receptor beta chains derived from one specimen sequenced in a study of shared clonotypes between healthy human individuals. CD45RO negativity and positive selection for CCR7 defined naive CD8 cells, a population that excluded terminally differentiated effector memory CD45RA+ cells. The data were produced by immunoSEQ multiplex PCR, yet TCRdb's version contains in-frame clones alone and is incomplete. Of about 2.1 million clones listed, 85% to 95% were seen once; the top ten hold under 2%. What was sequenced was naive CD8+ T cells from PBMCs. These receptors were obtained from a young man in good health. Some clones in this sample may be carry-over from other donors' samples.

The chain carries TRBV4-2 and TRBJ1-4; D is ambiguous. Trimming pared 1 base from V and 2 bases from J, leaving 11 bases between. Germline CDR1 and CDR2: LGHNA and YNFKEQ. The CDR3 spans 16 residues. The CDR3 sequence: CASSQVAGWTNEKLFF. Here the CDR3 DNA reads TGTGCCAGCAGCCAAGTTGCGGGGTGGACTAATGAAAAACTGTTTTTT.

In nucleotides, the CDR3 is TGCGCCAGCAGCCAAGATTCAGCTAGCGGAACCCAGTATTTT. It yields the protein CASSQDSASGTQYF. V and J are TRBV4-1 and TRBJ2-3; TRBD2 agrees at 7 bases. The ends lost 0 bases at V and 12 bases at J; junction bases unmatched: 9. This CDR3 region has 14 residues. Germline V gene sequence: CDR1 MGHRA, CDR2 YSYEKL.

This chain connects TRBV27 to TRBJ1-1; D is ambiguous. The CDR3 runs 16 residues. CDR1 and CDR2 from the germline V gene are MNHEY and SMNVEV (reference sequence). V lost 5 bases to trimming and J lost 9 bases, with 25 bases between them. In nucleotides, the CDR3 is TGTGCCAGCAGTCCCCATCGGGCAGGCCTGACTTTCCAAGCTTTCTTT. It encodes CASSPHRAGLTFQAFF.

V is TRBV7-9 and J is TRBJ2-1, with 7 bases matching TRBD1. The junction had 13 bases not matched to a gene; V was cut back by 5 bases and J by 3 bases. The CDR3 runs to 17 residues. Germline V CDR1 and CDR2: SEHNR, FQNEAQ (reference sequence). CDR3 sequence reads: CASSRAKQGIGYNEQFF. In DNA, the CDR3 is TGTGCCAGCAGCCGAGCCAAACAGGGGATTGGCTACAATGAGCAGTTCTTC.

J is TRBJ2-1 and V is TRBV27; TRBD2 matches 11 bases. Germline loops: CDR1 MNHEY, CDR2 SMNVEV (reference sequence). The length of the CDR3 is 15 residues. V was pared by 7 bases and J by 4 bases, with 6 bases of the junction left unmatched. The CDR3 loop is CASTRLAGLYNEQFF. The CDR3 bases are TGTGCCAGCACCAGACTAGCGGGGTTGTACAATGAGCAGTTCTTC.

The chain is built from TRBV29-1 and TRBJ2-7; TRBD1 matches 10 bases. The V gene end was trimmed by 5 bases and the J gene end by 4 bases; junction bases not matched to a gene: 2. This CDR3 comprises 12 residues. The germline V gene has CDR1 SQVTM and CDR2 ANQGSEA. CDR3 sequence reads: CSVRQGAYEQYF. The DNA of the CDR3 is TGCAGCGTTAGACAGGGGGCGTACGAGCAGTACTTC.

J is TRBJ2-1 and V is TRBV29-1, with 11 bases that match TRBD1. V lost 5 bases, J lost 1 base, and 10 bases stayed unmatched. The germline CDR1 and CDR2 sequences are SQVTM and ANQGSEA. The CDR3 is made up of 17 amino acids. CDR3 bases: TGCAGCGTTAGAAGCCGGACAGGGGGCAAGTCCTACAATGAGCAGTTCTTC. Protein sequence: CSVRSRTGGKSYNEQFF.

This chain uses TRBV10-2 with TRBJ2-7, with 7 positions matching TRBD2. Germline CDR1 is WSHSY and CDR2 is SAAADI. The CDR3 contains 13 residues. V was clipped by 3 bases and J by 3 bases; unmatched bases: 2. CDR3 sequence (DNA): TGCGCCAGCAGTGAACGGGACTACTACGAGCAGTACTTC. This encodes CASSERDYYEQYF.

This clone appeared a single time. The CDR3 region has the DNA TGTGCCACGCTAAACGGTGACCCGAACACTGAAGCTTTCTTT. Encoded protein: CATLNGDPNTEAFF. The chain recombines TRBV7-9 with TRBJ1-1, with D hard to call. The length of the CDR3 is 14 residues. Germline V gene lookup returns CDR1 SEHNR and CDR2 FQNEAQ (reference sequence). V was shortened by 10 bases and J by 1 base, with 16 bases between the two germline ends.

The J gene is TRBJ1-2, the V gene TRBV4-1; TRBD1 agrees at 12 bases. V trimming: 0 bases; J trimming: 6 bases; junction bases outside the gene matches: 2. The germline V gene has CDR1 MGHRA and CDR2 YSYEKL. The length of the CDR3 is 15 residues. The CDR3 nucleotides are TGCGCCAGCAGCCAAGAAGGGACAGGGGGCAATGGCTACACCTTC. Its translation is CASSQEGTGGNGYTF.

The chain couples TRBV28 to TRBJ2-3, with unresolved D. Trimming shortened V by 5 bases and J by 0 bases, and 15 bases separated the two germline ends. Germline V gene lookup returns CDR1 MDHEN and CDR2 SYDVKM. The CDR3 runs to 16 residues. The CDR3, as DNA: TGTGCCAGCAGTCCTTGGGGTGGACGCAGCACAGATACGCAGTATTTT. Encoded protein: CASSPWGGRSTDTQYF.

V gene TRBV5-1 combines with J gene TRBJ2-3; D is perhaps TRBD1 (8 bases). CDR3 length: 18 amino acids. Looked up from germline, CDR1 is SGHRS and CDR2 is YFSETQ. The V and J ends lost 1 base and 8 bases respectively, with 26 bases between them. CDR3 in amino acids: CASSLSGVGFLGQGTQYF. In DNA, the CDR3 is TGCGCCAGCAGCTTGAGCGGGGTTGGGTTTCTTGGACAGGGTACGCAGTATTTT.

This clone was observed once. The chain employs TRBV27 and TRBJ2-4; unclear D gene. Germline CDR1 reads MNHEY; CDR2 reads SMNVEV (reference sequence). CDR3 size: 11 residues. V was pared by 10 bases and J by 8 bases, with 12 bases between. CDR3 in amino acids: CATREADIQYF. The DNA for the CDR3 is TGTGCCACCCGCGAGGCTGACATTCAGTACTTC.